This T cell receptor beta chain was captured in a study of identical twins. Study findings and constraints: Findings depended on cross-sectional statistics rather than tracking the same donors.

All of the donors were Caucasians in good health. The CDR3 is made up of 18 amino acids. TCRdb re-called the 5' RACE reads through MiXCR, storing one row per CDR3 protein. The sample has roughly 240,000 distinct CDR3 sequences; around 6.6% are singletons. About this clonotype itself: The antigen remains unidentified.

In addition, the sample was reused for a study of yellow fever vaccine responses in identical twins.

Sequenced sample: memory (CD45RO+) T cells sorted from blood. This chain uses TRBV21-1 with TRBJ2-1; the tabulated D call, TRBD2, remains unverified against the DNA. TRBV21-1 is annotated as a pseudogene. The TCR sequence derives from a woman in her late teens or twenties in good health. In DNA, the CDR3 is TGTGCCAGCAGCAAAGCGATTGGGGGACTTTCAATCCACAATGAGCAGTTCTTC. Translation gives CASSKAIGGLSIHNEQFF.